A single T cell receptor (beta chain) is shown here with its context. What it binds is unknown. Primers included in the PCR were 60 Vbeta and 13 Jbeta primers. Assay: immunoSEQ multiplex PCR; the TCRdb copy retains only in-frame clones and omits some. The sample yields fewer than 250,000 clones, 75% to 80% seen once. In germline, CDR1 is MNHEY, CDR2 SVGAGI. This CDR3 spans 14 amino acids. Germline trimming cut 8 bases from V and 3 bases from J; bases unmatched to any gene: 9. This specimen belongs to a study of cytomegalovirus exposure and HLA in healthy donors. Study context: An earlier analysis found roughly 100 million unique TCR beta sequences from about 179 million T cells.

Study conclusions and caveats: Across all donors, roughly uniform sequencing depth was an assumption of the presence/absence analyses.

The chain recombines TRBV6-5 with TRBJ2-5; TRBD2 matches at 7 bases. This receptor was taken from a male donor in good health and CMV-seronegative. Sequencing was done on a sample of PBMCs. CDR3 in amino acids: CASCVAGEKETQYF. CDR3 coding DNA: TGTGCCAGCTGTGTTGCGGGGGAAAAAGAGACCCAGTACTTC.